Each of the 22 T cell receptor beta chains below was sequenced from the same sample in a study of response to subunit inactivated influenza vaccine. TCRdb itself ran the RT-PCR reads through MiXCR, one entry per CDR3 protein. The profile shows 500,000 to 600,000 distinct CDR3 sequences, approximately 17% of them singletons. Here the sequenced sample was CD4+ T cells sorted from PBMCs, taken roughly 24 months after vaccination. Receptor source: a man aged 45-69 years who received an inactivated influenza vaccine.

This clonotype was counted a few times. The rearrangement joins TRBV7-2 to TRBJ1-1; D is unresolved. This CDR3 region has 15 residues. The germline V and J ends were trimmed by 1 base and 0 bases, with 9 bases remaining between them. The germline V gene encodes CDR1 SGHTA and CDR2 FQGNSA. CDR3 amino acids: CASSLDRRMNTEAFF. CDR3 coding DNA: TGTGCCAGCAGCTTAGACCGGAGAATGAACACTGAAGCTTTCTTT.

CDR3 sequence reads: CASSLQRLNTEAFF. For the CDR3, the DNA is TGTGCCAGCTCACTACAACGGCTGAACACTGAAGCTTTCTTT. The chain combines TRBV18 with TRBJ1-1, with D unclear. The CDR3 is made up of 14 amino acids. Germline V gene sequence: CDR1 KGHSH, CDR2 LQKENI. Trimming cost V 4 bases and J 0 bases, with 9 bases left between them.

There are a few counts of this clonotype. The rearrangement joins TRBV9 to TRBJ2-1; the match to TRBD2 covers 13 bases. Per germline, CDR1 SGDLS and CDR2 YYNGEE. The CDR3 contains 13 residues. V dropped 7 bases and J dropped 7; count of bases not matched to a gene: 2. In DNA, the CDR3 is TGTGCCAGCGGGACTAGCGGGGCAAATGAGCAGTTCTTC. As protein: CASGTSGANEQFF.

The J gene is TRBJ2-7, the V gene TRBV5-4, with D perhaps TRBD2 (5 bases). Germline V lookup: CDR1 SGHNT, CDR2 YYREEE (reference sequence). CDR3 size: 15 residues. The ends were cut back, 7 bases at V and 0 bases at J, with 17 bases in the middle. The CDR3, as DNA: TGTGCCAGCTTATATAGGAGGCAAATCTCCTACGAGCAGTACTTC. This translates into CASLYRRQISYEQYF.

This clonotype was recorded only once. The chain employs TRBV20-1 and TRBJ1-1; D gene unclear. Germline V gene lookup returns CDR1 DFQATT and CDR2 SNEGSKA (reference sequence). The CDR3 sequence is 9 residues long. The CDR3 protein is CRGNTEAFF. The CDR3 DNA follows: TGCAGAGGGAACACTGAAGCTTTCTTT.

V is TRBV20-1 and J is TRBJ1-4, with D unresolved. Germline V lookup: CDR1 DFQATT, CDR2 SNEGSKA (reference sequence). V dropped 6 bases and J dropped 7 bases, with 18 bases sitting between them. This CDR3 is 14 amino acids long. Here the CDR3 reads CSASLVGFREKLFF. In DNA form, the CDR3 reads TGCAGTGCGAGCTTAGTTGGGTTCCGTGAAAAACTGTTTTTT.

In its sample, this clonotype was seen a few times. This rearrangement joins TRBV4-2 to TRBJ2-5, with D maybe TRBD2 (7 bases). Germline lookup yields CDR1 LGHNA and CDR2 YNFKEQ. Trimming cost V 3 bases and J 5 bases, with 10 bases left between them. This CDR3 spans 13 amino acids. The CDR3 DNA reads as TGTGCCAGCAGCCAGGGGGGGCTGGAGACCCAGTACTTC. The encoded protein is CASSQGGLETQYF.

In this sample, this clonotype turned up a few times. V usage is TRBV9 and J usage is TRBJ2-2; possible D gene TRBD2, 6 bases. The CDR3 runs 16 residues. Trimming took off 6 bases at V and 3 bases at J, with 18 bases between the two ends. Germline V gene data show CDR1 as SGDLS and CDR2 as YYNGEE. DNA for the CDR3: TGTGCCAGCACCCCTGGGCTAGCGACGGACACCGGGGAGCTGTTTTTT. Amino acids: CASTPGLATDTGELFF.

This clonotype was picked up a small number of times. The CDR3 DNA is TGTGCCAGCAGTCTCCAAGGACAGGGGATAACGGCACCCCTCCACTTT. It yields the protein CASSLQGQGITAPLHF. V gene TRBV27 combines with J gene TRBJ1-6; 9 nucleotides align to TRBD1. The CDR3 has 16 residues. CDR1 is MNHEY and CDR2 is SMNVEV in the germline V gene (reference sequence). Trimming at V came to 5 bases and at J to 11 bases, leaving 13 bases not matched to a gene.

Points on this clonotype: The junction shows a germline mismatch at one end, possibly a read error. The rearrangement joins TRBV2 to TRBJ1-6; 10 bases match TRBD1. Germline CDR1 SNHLY, CDR2 FYNNEI. The CDR3 has 12 residues. This CDR3 is CASSPHAGTGEF. CDR3 coding DNA: TGTGCCAGCAGTCCTCACGCCGGGACAGGGGAGTTT.

The gene calls are TRBV20-1 and TRBJ2-1, with 7 bases matching TRBD1. The CDR3 is 15 residues long. The V gene end was trimmed by 3 bases and the J gene end by 2 bases; junction bases not matched to a gene: 7. Germline lookup yields CDR1 DFQATT and CDR2 SNEGSKA (reference sequence). CDR3 DNA sequence: TGCAGTGCTAGGTTTTTGGGACAGACCTACAATGAGCAGTTCTTC. It is translated as CSARFLGQTYNEQFF.

This clonotype was counted between two and nine times. The rearrangement uses TRBV5-1 and TRBJ2-1; D unclear. The CDR3 extends over 16 amino acids. V was clipped by 2 bases and J by 1 base, with 13 bases between them. Germline V gene data show CDR1 as SGHRS and CDR2 as YFSETQ. The CDR3 nucleotides read TGCGCCAGCAGCTTCGGAGTGGGCTCGTCCTACAATGAGCAGTTCTTC. This gives the protein CASSFGVGSSYNEQFF.

The chain uses TRBV5-5 and TRBJ1-4, with D unclear. This CDR3 region has 14 residues. The germline V and J ends were trimmed by 3 bases and 7 bases, with 13 bases remaining between them. Germline V gene sequence: CDR1 SGHKS, CDR2 YYEKEE (reference sequence). CDR3 nucleotide sequence: TGTGCCAGCAGCTATACATCGTCCGGTGAAAAACTGTTTTTT. Residues: CASSYTSSGEKLFF.

This clonotype came up a few times. The genes are TRBV5-6 and TRBJ1-1; D is ambiguous. From germline, CDR1 is SGHDT and CDR2 YYEEEE. Trimming cost V 2 bases and J 13 bases, with 12 bases left between them. This CDR3 spans 11 amino acids. As DNA, the CDR3 is TGTGCCAGCAGCTTCTACTCCGCGGTTTTCTTT. This gives the protein CASSFYSAVFF.

The chain carries TRBV29-1 and TRBJ1-1; D not certain. There are 12 residues in the CDR3. Trimming left V 2 bases short and J 6 bases short, with 10 bases between. Germline loops: CDR1 SQVTM, CDR2 ANQGSEA. The CDR3, as DNA: TGCAGCGTTGAACTGTCAAAGGCTGAAGCTTTCTTT. Its protein product is CSVELSKAEAFF. The full variable domain, rest sourced from reference TRBV29-1 and TRBJ1-1, is SAVISQKPSRDICQRGTSLTIQCQVDSQVTMMFWYRQQPGQSLTLIATANQGSEATYESGFVIDKFPISRPNLTFSTLTVSNMSPEDSSIYLCSVELSKAEAFFGQGTRLTVV.

This chain connects TRBV20-1 to TRBJ2-2, with 7 bases identical to TRBD1. Germline V gene lookup returns CDR1 DFQATT and CDR2 SNEGSKA (reference sequence). The CDR3 spans 16 residues. V lost 4 bases and J lost 7; bases outside the gene matches: 15. For the CDR3, the DNA is TGCAGTGCTACATCTACTAGACAGGGAGTATACGGGGAGCTGTTTTTT. Its protein product is CSATSTRQGVYGELFF.

V gene TRBV5-1 combines with J gene TRBJ2-1, with a weak D call TRBD2 (6 bases). Trimming shortened V by 8 bases and J by 1 base, and 16 bases separated the two germline ends. Germline values: CDR1 SGHRS, CDR2 YFSETQ. The CDR3 contains 15 residues. CDR3 nucleotide sequence: TGCGCCAGTCGAGCCACGGGGGAGTCCTACAATGAGCAGTTCTTC. It codes for CASRATGESYNEQFF.

The V gene is TRBV7-2, the J gene TRBJ1-1; the D gene is possibly TRBD1 (5 bases). The V gene's germline CDR1 is SGHTA and CDR2 FQGNSA. CDR3 length: 13 amino acids. Trimming shortened V by 4 bases and J by 11 bases, and 17 bases separated the two germline ends. The CDR3 region is CASSSSGGREAFF. The CDR3 nucleotides are TGTGCCAGCAGCTCATCCGGGGGTCGAGAGGCTTTCTTT.

This clonotype was counted at least ten times. This chain uses TRBV25-1 with TRBJ2-7, with D perhaps assigned TRBD1 or TRBD2 (5 bases each). Between the trimmed V and J ends, which lost 3 bases and 2 bases, there was a span of 8 bases. Germline loops: CDR1 MGHDK, CDR2 SYGVNS. The CDR3 consists of 13 residues. CDR3 nucleotide sequence: TGTGCCAGCAGTGACGGGACGACCTACGAGCAGTACTTC. Amino acid sequence: CASSDGTTYEQYF.

This clonotype was found a few times. The rearrangement uses TRBV2 and TRBJ2-1, with TRBD2 identical over 8 bases. V dropped 7 bases and J dropped 4; count of bases not matched to a gene: 9. CDR1 and CDR2 from the germline V gene are SNHLY and FYNNEI. The CDR3 loop spans 15 amino acids. The CDR3 spells CASTGGAPLYNEQFF. The CDR3 bases are TGTGCCAGCACCGGGGGGGCGCCCCTTTACAATGAGCAGTTCTTC.

The chain links TRBV4-3 to TRBJ2-1, with TRBD2 as a possible D gene (6 bases). The CDR3 covers 15 residues. V gave up 3 bases and J gave up 1 base, with 10 bases separating them. Looked up from germline, CDR1 is LGHNA and CDR2 is YSLEER. The CDR3 loop is CASSQGGGSYNEQFF. As DNA, the CDR3 is TGCGCCAGCAGCCAGGGGGGTGGATCCTACAATGAGCAGTTCTTC.

The V and J genes are TRBV6-1 and TRBJ2-7; TRBD1 aligns across 7 bases. Germline-derived CDR1 and CDR2 are MNHNS and SASEGT. The CDR3 consists of 16 residues. V was clipped by 6 bases and J by 1 base; unmatched bases: 12. The CDR3 region has the DNA TGTGCCAGCAGCCCTAGAAGGGGGCGCGGATCCTACGAGCAGTACTTC. Translation gives CASSPRRGRGSYEQYF.